The T cell receptor (beta chain) under discussion was sequenced for a study of early stage breast cancer tumors. Findings and limits, study-wide: Enriched TCRB sequences shared across patients were mostly commonly generated sequences.

Measured with immunoSEQ multiplex PCR; TCRdb has only the in-frame clones, and not every one. Of some 58,000 clones in the sample, about three quarters are singletons; the top ten hold 3% to 4%. This clone was observed a few times. The antigen is unknown. Sequenced input: blood. The clonotype comes from a person aged 30-39 years with breast cancer.

CDR3 residues: CASSLSGTGGFGGYTF. The CDR3 region has the DNA TGTGCCAGCAGTTTATCGGGGACAGGGGGCTTCGGTGGCTACACCTTC. The chain has TRBV27 and TRBJ1-2; 12 bases match TRBD1. The CDR3 extends over 16 amino acids. Germline CDR1 reads MNHEY; CDR2 reads SMNVEV (reference sequence). The J segment lost 7 bases and the V segment lost 0 bases, leaving 6 bases of the junction unmatched.